This record looks at one T cell receptor beta chain sequence and its context. Its target is unknown. Assay: immunoSEQ multiplex PCR; the TCRdb copy retains only in-frame clones and omits some. Of fewer than 30,000 clones listed, 60% to 85% are singletons. The CDR3 is 13 amino acids. Per the germline V gene, CDR1 is SQVTM and CDR2 is ANQGSEA. Trimming removed 6 bases at V and 8 bases at J, with 20 bases between. Sequencing was preceded by expansion of antigen-specific CD4+ T cells with viral peptide pools in the ViraFEST assay. Investigators separated out CD4+ T cells once more than nine days of culture had passed. Nucleocapsid antibodies stayed negative before and after vaccination, showing no earlier SARS-CoV-2 infection. Peptides at about 9.9 ug/ml and IL-2 at about 9.8 IU/ml were added to 2 million or so PBMC per well. The authors replaced half the medium with IL-2 medium on days 3 and 7. The sample comes from a study of vaccination effects on CD4 cells after COVID-19. Across the whole study: Two doses of BNT162b2 or mRNA-1273 vaccine were administered to participants. Findings and caveats of the study: Cross-reactivity with common cold coronaviruses was shown by only 1 of 255 vaccine-induced clones in healthy vaccinees.

This TCR came from a human donor who received a COVID-19 vaccine. The material sequenced was CD4+ T cells from PBMCs cultured with HCoV-OC43 spike peptides, taken before COVID-19 vaccination. Described subset: HCoV-OC43 spike overlapping peptide pool stimulation. The gene calls are TRBV29-1 and TRBJ2-7; TRBD2 might be the D (5 bases). The CDR3 region is CSVDGKGGGQQYF. The CDR3 DNA reads as TGCAGCGTCGACGGTAAAGGTGGAGGTCAGCAGTACTTC.